This is a list of T cell receptor beta chains from one sample in a study of cytomegalovirus exposure and HLA in healthy donors. Produced via immunoSEQ multiplex PCR; TCRdb's table is partial and in-frame only. The sample includes 150,000 or so clones, about 65% of them seen just once. The sequenced material came from PBMCs. Receptor source: a girl aged 5-17 years in good health and CMV-seronegative. Both conserved end residues are part of each CDR3. The D gene is left open where the match is weak. The size of a clone is reported for some rows only, either as once, few or many, or as a class for expanded clones.

>TRBJ2-2|NA|TRBV19|TRBD2|14
TGTGCCAGTAGTACCTCCGGGACTAACGGGGAGCTGTTTTTT
CASSTSGTNGELFF
>TRBJ1-1|NA|TRBV29-1|NA|12
TGCAGCGTGTACAACACGGGGACTGAAGCTTTCTTT
CSVYNTGTEAFF
>TRBJ2-7|NA|TRBV5-4|TRBD1|13
TGTGCCAGCAGCCGGGACAGTCCCTACGAGCAGTACTTC
CASSRDSPYEQYF
>TRBJ1-1|NA|TRBV6-5|NA|13
TGTGCCAGCAGTTCAGGGGCGATAAATGAAGCTTTCTTT
CASSSGAINEAFF
>TRBJ1-2|NA|TRBV19|TRBD1|14
TGTGCCAGTAGTCGTTCAGGGACAGGGTTTGGCTACACCTTC
CASSRSGTGFGYTF
>TRBJ1-2|NA|TRBV19|TRBD1|16
TGTGCCAGTAGACTACTCTCCGGGACAGGGGTCTATGGCTACACCTTC
CASRLLSGTGVYGYTF
>TRBJ1-5|NA|TRBV27|TRBD1|15
TGTGCCAGCAGTCCGGGACAGGGGTCGGATCAGCCCCAGCATTTT
CASSPGQGSDQPQHF
>TRBJ2-2|NA|TRBV7-3|NA|14
TGTGCCAGCAGCGACACAGGGTACACCGGGGAGCTGTTTTTT
CASSDTGYTGELFF
>TRBJ2-1|few|TRBV4-1|TRBD2|16
TGCGCCAGCAGCCAAGAAATAGCGGGGGCCTACAATGAGCAGTTCTTC
CASSQEIAGAYNEQFF
>TRBJ2-7|NA|TRBV10-2|NA|15
TGCGCCAGCAGTGAGTCGGCGGGGGCGGCGTACGAGCAGTACTTC
CASSESAGAAYEQYF
>TRBJ2-7|NA|TRBV15|TRBD1|13
TGTGCCACCAGCGGGACAGGGACGCACGAGCAGTACTTC
CATSGTGTHEQYF